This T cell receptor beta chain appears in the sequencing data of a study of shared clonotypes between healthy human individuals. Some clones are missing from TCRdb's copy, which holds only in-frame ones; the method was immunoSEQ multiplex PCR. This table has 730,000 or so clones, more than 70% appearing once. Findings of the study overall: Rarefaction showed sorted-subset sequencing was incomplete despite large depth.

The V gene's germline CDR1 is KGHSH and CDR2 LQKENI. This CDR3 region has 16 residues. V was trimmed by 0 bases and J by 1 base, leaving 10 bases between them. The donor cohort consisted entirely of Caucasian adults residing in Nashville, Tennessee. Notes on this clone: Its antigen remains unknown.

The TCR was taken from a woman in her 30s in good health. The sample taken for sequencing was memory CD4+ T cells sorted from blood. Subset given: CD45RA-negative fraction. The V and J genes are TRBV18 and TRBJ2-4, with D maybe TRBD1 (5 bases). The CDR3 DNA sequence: TGTGCCAGCTCACCACCGGCAGGGTTGGCCAAAAACATTCAGTACTTC. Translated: CASSPPAGLAKNIQYF.